The entry below describes one TCR beta chain. This entry is derived from a study of blood T cell repertoires in COVID-19. Study as a whole: The United States, Italy and Spain supplied acute and convalescent COVID-19 samples. PBMCs, B-cell-depleted T cells, or T cells provided the cDNA or gDNA that made up the material.

Trimming shortened V by 2 bases and J by 7 bases, and 12 bases separated the two germline ends. Germline loops: CDR1 SGHKS, CDR2 YYEKEE (reference sequence). The CDR3 spans 13 residues. Original data processing: Amplification of reference gene primers provided the estimated nucleated cell counts. Method: immunoSEQ multiplex PCR; TCRdb's copy keeps in-frame clones and lacks some. The D gene and trimming were derived from the DNA, and the V and J assignments and clone size from that table. There are 99,000 or so clones in the sample; roughly 76% occur only once, and 7.5% to 10% lies in the top ten. The chain recombines TRBV5-5 with TRBJ1-1, with D perhaps matching TRBD1 (6 bases). The sequencing sample was made of peripheral blood. This receptor was obtained from a woman between 65 and 79 years old with acute or convalescent COVID-19. The CDR3 coding sequence is TGTGCCAGCAGCTTACAGGGATTATTTGAAGCTTTCTTT. This gives the protein CASSLQGLFEAFF.